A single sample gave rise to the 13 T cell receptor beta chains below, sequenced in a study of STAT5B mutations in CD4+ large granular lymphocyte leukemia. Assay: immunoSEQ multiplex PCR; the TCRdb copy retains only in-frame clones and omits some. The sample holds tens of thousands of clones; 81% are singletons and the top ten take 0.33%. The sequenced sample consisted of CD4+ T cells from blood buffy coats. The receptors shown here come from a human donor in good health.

The CDR3 protein is CASSQERPPWDEQYF. The CDR3 coding sequence is TGCGCCAGCAGCCAAGAAAGACCCCCCTGGGACGAGCAGTACTTC. The V and J genes are TRBV5-1 and TRBJ2-5; no clear D. The last part of the DNA fits TRBJ2-7 better; the J call may be wrong. CDR1 is SGHRS and CDR2 is YFSETQ in the germline V gene. The CDR3 is 15 amino acids.

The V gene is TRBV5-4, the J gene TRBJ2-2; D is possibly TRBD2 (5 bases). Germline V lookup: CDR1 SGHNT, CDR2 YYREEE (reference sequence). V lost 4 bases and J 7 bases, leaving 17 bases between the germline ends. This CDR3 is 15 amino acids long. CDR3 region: CASSPPPPGGGELFF. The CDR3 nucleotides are TGTGCCAGCAGCCCGCCACCGCCTGGAGGCGGGGAGCTGTTTTTT.

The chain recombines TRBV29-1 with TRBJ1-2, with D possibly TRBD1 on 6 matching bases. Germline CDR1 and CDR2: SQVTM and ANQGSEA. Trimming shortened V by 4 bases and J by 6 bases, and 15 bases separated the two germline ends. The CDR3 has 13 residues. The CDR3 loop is CSVVREQGHGYTF. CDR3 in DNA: TGCAGCGTTGTCAGGGAACAGGGACATGGCTACACCTTC.

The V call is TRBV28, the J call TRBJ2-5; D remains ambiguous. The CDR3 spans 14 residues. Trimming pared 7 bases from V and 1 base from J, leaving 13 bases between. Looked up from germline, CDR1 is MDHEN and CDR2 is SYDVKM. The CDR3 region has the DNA TGTGCCAGCATGCGACCGACGGCCCAAGAGACCCAGTACTTC. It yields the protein CASMRPTAQETQYF.

CDR3 in DNA: TGTGCCATCAGTGAAATGGAAGATGAAAAACTGTTTTTT. Its translation: CAISEMEDEKLFF. The J gene is TRBJ1-4, the V gene TRBV10-3; D gene unclear. Trimming took 3 bases from V and 6 from J, leaving 8 bases between them. The CDR3 is 13 amino acids. Per the germline V gene, CDR1 is ENHRY and CDR2 is SYGVKD.

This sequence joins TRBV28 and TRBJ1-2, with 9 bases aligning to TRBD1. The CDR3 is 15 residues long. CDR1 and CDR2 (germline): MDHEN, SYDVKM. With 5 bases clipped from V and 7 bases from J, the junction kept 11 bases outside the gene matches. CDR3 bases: TGTGCCAGCAGTAGGCCGGGACAGGGTTTGGGTGGCTACACCTTC. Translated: CASSRPGQGLGGYTF.

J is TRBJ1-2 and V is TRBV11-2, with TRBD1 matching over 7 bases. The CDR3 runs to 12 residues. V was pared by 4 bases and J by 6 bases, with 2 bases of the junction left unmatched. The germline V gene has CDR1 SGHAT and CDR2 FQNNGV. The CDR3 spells CASSSTGDGYTF. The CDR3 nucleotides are TGTGCCAGCAGCTCAACAGGGGATGGCTACACCTTC. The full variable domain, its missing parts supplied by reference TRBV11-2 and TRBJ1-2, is EAGVAQSPRYKIIEKRQSVAFWCNPISGHATLYWYQQILGQGPKLLIQFQNNGVVDDSQLPKDRFSAERLKGVDSTLKIQPAKLEDSAVYLCASSSTGDGYTFGSGTRLTVV.

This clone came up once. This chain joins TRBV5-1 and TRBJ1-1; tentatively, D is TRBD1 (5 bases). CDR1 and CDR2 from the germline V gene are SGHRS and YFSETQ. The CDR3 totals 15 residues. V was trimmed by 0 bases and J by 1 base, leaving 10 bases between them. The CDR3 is CASSLGGVGNTEAFF. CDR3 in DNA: TGCGCCAGCAGCTTGGGGGGGGTTGGGAACACTGAAGCTTTCTTT.

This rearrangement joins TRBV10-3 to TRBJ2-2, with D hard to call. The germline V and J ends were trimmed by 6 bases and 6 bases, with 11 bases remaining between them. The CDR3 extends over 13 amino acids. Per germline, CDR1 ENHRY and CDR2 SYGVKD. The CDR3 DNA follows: TGTGCCATCAGCGACTCAGAGGCCGGGGAGCTGTTTTTT. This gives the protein CAISDSEAGELFF.

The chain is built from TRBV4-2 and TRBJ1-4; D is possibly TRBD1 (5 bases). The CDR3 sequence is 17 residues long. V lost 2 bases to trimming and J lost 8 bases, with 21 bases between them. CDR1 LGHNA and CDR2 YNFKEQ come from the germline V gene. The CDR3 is CASSQLLDGTEGEKLFF. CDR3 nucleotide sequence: TGTGCCAGCAGCCAACTCCTGGACGGGACGGAGGGAGAAAAACTGTTTTTT.

CDR3 in DNA: TGTGCCAGCAGCCGGGGACAGGGGTTAGCGGGAGGGCGCGTAGATACGCAGTATTTT. Residues: CASSRGQGLAGGRVDTQYF. The genes are TRBV11-3 and TRBJ2-3, with D perhaps matching TRBD2 (11 bases). V was trimmed by 5 bases and J by 5 bases, leaving 29 bases between them. The CDR3 covers 19 residues. Per the germline V gene, CDR1 is SGHNT and CDR2 is YENEEA.

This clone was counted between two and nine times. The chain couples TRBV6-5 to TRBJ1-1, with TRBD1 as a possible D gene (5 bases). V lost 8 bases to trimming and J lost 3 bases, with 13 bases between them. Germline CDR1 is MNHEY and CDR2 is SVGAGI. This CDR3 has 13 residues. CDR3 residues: CASRGGIDTEAFF. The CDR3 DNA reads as TGTGCCAGCCGCGGGGGGATCGACACTGAAGCTTTCTTT.

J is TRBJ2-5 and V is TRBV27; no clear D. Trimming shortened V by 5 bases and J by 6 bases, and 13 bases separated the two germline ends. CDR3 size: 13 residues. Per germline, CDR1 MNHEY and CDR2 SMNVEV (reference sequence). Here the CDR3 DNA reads TGTGCCAGCAGTATGTGGGAAGGGAAGACCCAGTACTTC. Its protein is CASSMWEGKTQYF.